The 4 T cell receptor beta chains below all came from one sample that was sequenced in a study of T cell repertoires in cytomegalovirus infection. TCRdb called the reads again in MiXCR, with one record for every CDR3 protein. The sample includes roughly 600,000 distinct CDR3 sequences, roughly 26% of them seen just once. The sequencing input was CD8+ T cells from PBMCs. Receptors were obtained from a human donor in good health (CMV status not recorded). Some clones in this sample may be carry-over from other donors' samples.

This clonotype was detected ten times or more. V is TRBV7-6 and J is TRBJ2-1, with D tentatively TRBD1 or TRBD2 (5 bases each). V was clipped by 5 bases and J by 8 bases, with 10 bases between them. Germline values: CDR1 SGHVS, CDR2 FNYEAQ. The CDR3 has 12 residues. DNA of the CDR3: TGTGCCAGCAGCCCCGGGACCCATGAGCAGTTCTTC. Translating gives CASSPGTHEQFF.

In this sample, this clonotype turned up many times. This chain uses TRBV7-9 with TRBJ1-2; the D is unclear. Trimming removed 1 base at V and 2 bases at J, with 11 bases between. In germline, CDR1 is SEHNR, CDR2 FQNEAQ (reference sequence). This CDR3 region has 15 residues. As DNA, the CDR3 is TGTGCCAGCAGCTTAGGCCGAGCACAGAACTATGGCTACACCTTC. It yields the protein CASSLGRAQNYGYTF.

The sample holds many counts of this clonotype. The chain is built from TRBV7-9 and TRBJ2-1, with 8 positions matching TRBD2. Germline assignment: CDR1 SEHNR and CDR2 FQNEAQ (reference sequence). The length of the CDR3 is 17 residues. With V trimmed by 0 bases and J by 3 bases, 7 bases remained unmatched. The CDR3 DNA follows: TGTGCCAGCAGCTTAGCGCTAAGCGGGGGAGTCTACAATGAGCAGTTCTTC. It encodes CASSLALSGGVYNEQFF.

This clonotype was seen a few times. This chain links TRBV7-9 with TRBJ2-7; 9 bases agree with TRBD2. J gave up 3 bases and V 1 base, and 4 bases lay outside the gene matches. This CDR3 has 15 amino acids. Germline V lookup: CDR1 SEHNR, CDR2 FQNEAQ (reference sequence). CDR3 nucleotides: TGTGCCAGCAGCTTAGAGCCTAGCGGGGTCTACGAGCAGTACTTC. Translated, it gives CASSLEPSGVYEQYF.